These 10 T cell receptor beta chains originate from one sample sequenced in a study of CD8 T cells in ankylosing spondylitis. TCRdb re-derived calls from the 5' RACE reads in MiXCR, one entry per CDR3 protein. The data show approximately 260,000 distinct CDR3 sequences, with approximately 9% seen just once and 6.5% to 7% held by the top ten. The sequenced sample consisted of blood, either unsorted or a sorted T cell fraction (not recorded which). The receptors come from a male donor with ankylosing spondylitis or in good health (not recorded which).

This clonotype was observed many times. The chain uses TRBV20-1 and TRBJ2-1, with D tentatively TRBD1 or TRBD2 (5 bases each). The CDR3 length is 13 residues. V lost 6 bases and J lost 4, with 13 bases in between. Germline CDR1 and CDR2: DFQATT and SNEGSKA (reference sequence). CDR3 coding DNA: TGCAGTGCCCCCGGGACCATTTACAATGAGCAGTTCTTC. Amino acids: CSAPGTIYNEQFF.

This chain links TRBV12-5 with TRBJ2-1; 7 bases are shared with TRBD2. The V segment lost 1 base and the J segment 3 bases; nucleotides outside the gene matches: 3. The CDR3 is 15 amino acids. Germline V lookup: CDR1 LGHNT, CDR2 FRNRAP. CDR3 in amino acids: CASGLGGRDYNEQFF. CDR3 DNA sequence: TGTGCTAGTGGTTTGGGGGGGAGGGACTACAATGAGCAGTTCTTC.

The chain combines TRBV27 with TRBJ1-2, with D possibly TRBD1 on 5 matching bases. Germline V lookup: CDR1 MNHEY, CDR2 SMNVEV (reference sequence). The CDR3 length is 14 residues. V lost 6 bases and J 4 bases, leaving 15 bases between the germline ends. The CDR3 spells CASRSETGLYGYTF. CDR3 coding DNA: TGTGCCAGCAGATCGGAAACAGGCCTCTATGGCTACACCTTC.

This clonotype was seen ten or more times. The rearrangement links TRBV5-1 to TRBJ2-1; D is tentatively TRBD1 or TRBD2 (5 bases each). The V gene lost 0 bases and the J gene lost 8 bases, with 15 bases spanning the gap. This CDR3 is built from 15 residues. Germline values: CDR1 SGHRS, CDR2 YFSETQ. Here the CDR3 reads CASSLAGTRDDEQFF. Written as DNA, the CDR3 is TGCGCCAGCAGCTTGGCCGGGACCCGGGACGATGAGCAGTTCTTC.

CDR3 DNA sequence: TGCAGTGCTAGCTTGACGAGGAACTATGGCTACACCTTC. Protein sequence: CSASLTRNYGYTF. The V gene is TRBV20-1, the J gene TRBJ1-2; no clear D gene. The germline V gene has CDR1 DFQATT and CDR2 SNEGSKA (reference sequence). The CDR3 runs 13 residues. The ends were cut back, 3 bases at V and 2 bases at J, with 10 bases in the middle.

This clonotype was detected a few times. The CDR3 region is CASSAPQGAGDTQYF. CDR3 in DNA: TGTGCCAGCAGCGCTCCCCAGGGCGCAGGGGATACGCAGTATTTT. This chain links TRBV9 with TRBJ2-3, with D possibly matching TRBD1 (5 bases). Trimming took 3 bases from V and 6 from J, leaving 17 bases between them. The germline gives CDR1 SGDLS, CDR2 YYNGEE. This CDR3 has 15 amino acids.

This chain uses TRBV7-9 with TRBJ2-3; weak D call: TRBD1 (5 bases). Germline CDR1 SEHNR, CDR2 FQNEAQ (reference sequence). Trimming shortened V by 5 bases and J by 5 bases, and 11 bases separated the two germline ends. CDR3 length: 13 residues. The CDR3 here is CASSTRQGDTQYF. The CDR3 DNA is TGTGCCAGCAGCACCCGGCAGGGAGATACGCAGTATTTT.

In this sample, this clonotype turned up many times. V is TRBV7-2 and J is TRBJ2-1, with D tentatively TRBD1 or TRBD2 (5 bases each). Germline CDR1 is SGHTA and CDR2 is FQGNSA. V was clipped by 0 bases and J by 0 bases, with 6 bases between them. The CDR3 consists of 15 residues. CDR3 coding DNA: TGTGCCAGCAGCTTAGCGGGACGCTCCTACAATGAGCAGTTCTTC. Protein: CASSLAGRSYNEQFF.

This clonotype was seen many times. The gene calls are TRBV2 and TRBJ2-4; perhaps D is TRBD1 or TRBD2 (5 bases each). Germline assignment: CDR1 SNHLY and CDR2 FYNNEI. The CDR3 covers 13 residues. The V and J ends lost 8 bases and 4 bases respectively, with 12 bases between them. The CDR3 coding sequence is TGTGCCAGCTCCCGGGACGTTAAAAACATTCAGTACTTC. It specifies CASSRDVKNIQYF.

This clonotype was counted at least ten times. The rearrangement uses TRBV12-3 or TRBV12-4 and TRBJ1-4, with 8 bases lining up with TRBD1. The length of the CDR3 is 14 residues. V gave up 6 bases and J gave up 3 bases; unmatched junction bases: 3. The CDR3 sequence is CASSPGQANEKLFF. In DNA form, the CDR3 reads TGTGCCAGCAGCCCGGGACAGGCTAATGAAAAACTGTTTTTT.